The following is a T cell receptor beta chain sequence with its context. Its antigen is currently unknown. The data belong to a study of CD8 T cells in Susac syndrome. In the study overall: The sequenced Susac syndrome patients included six who had clinically active disease and about 8 who were in remission.

The junction had 5 bases not matched to a gene; V was cut back by 3 bases and J by 2 bases. The CDR3 sequence is 14 residues long. Germline CDR1 SGDLS, CDR2 YYNGEE. Random hexamers were used to reverse transcribe an amount of 0.5 to 1 ug RNA. MiXCR, applied by TCRdb to the immunoSEQ multiplex PCR reads, yields one record per CDR3 protein. The data show about 140,000 distinct CDR3 sequences, approximately 96% seen once. The patients with Susac syndrome were individuals who fulfilled the recently defined diagnostic criteria for disease that was either definite or probable. Negative isolation was applied to CD8+ and CD4+ T cells, and FACS enrichment was applied to TEMRA cells. Points from the study as a whole: The CD4+ T cell repertoires in Susac syndrome were not clonally expanded.

The TCR sequence derives from a human donor with Susac syndrome. Input material: CD4+ T cells from PBMCs. The chain is built from TRBV9 and TRBJ2-7, with TRBD1 matching 7 bases. The CDR3 sequence: CASSATDRAYEQYF. CDR3 sequence (DNA): TGTGCCAGCAGCGCCACAGACAGGGCCTACGAGCAGTACTTC.